What follows describes a single TCR beta chain. This receptor's antigen is unknown. Since no conserved phenylalanine or tryptophan closes the CDR3, a read error is the likely cause. Based on the germline V gene (reference sequence), the CDR1 and CDR2 sequences are SEHNR and FQNEAQ. The length of the CDR3 is 15 amino acids, counting both ends. Here the CDR3 DNA is all that survives: 45 bases in frame from base 1. From V the trimming removes 2 bases and from J it removes 2 bases, while the gene matches leave 5 bases of the junction unaccounted for. In the ophthalmopathy patients, disease was moderately to severely active, with a Clinical Activity Score of 3 or more, a NOSPECS grade of 4 or more, and a duration of less than 3 months. Patients with uncontrolled infections, other autoimmune diseases, pregnancy or lactation were excluded. Diagnoses relied on clinical symptoms, serum thyroxine and TRAb, thyroid ultrasound and orbital computed tomography. PBMCs were isolated from about 9.1 ml of fresh peripheral blood by Ficoll-Paque density gradient centrifugation. Total RNA was extracted using Trizol reagent, and RNA quality was assessed on an Agilent 2100 Bioanalyzer.

Amplification of TCR beta CDR3 regions was carried out from RNA transcripts. The TCR CDR3 was subjected to a first round of RT-PCR using the HTBI primer set and the Qiagen OneStep RT-PCR kit. The libraries were constructed in a second round of multiplex PCR and then size-selected and purified. Sequencing of the libraries was done on an Illumina HiSeq2000 using paired-end 100 bp reads. Per the original workflow: SOAPnuke was used to process the raw data, with reads discarded if the reads contained adapters or uncalled bases, had a mean Phred below 15, or lacked an exact constant-primer or identifier match. COPE v1.2.5 was used to merge the high-quality paired reads, and each unique nucleotide sequence was defined as a clonotype. MiTCR v1.1 was used to align the clonotypes against IMGT TRBV, TRBD and TRBJ reference segments. The analysis was restricted to V-J combinations with a frequency above 0.0001, which together covered approximately 99% of the repertoires. A TCS score was defined as the ratio between F50 (clonal expansion) and ExV (chaos), using BLOSUM62-based TCRdist between CDR3 peptides within each V-J. Welch's t-statistics and random forest reduced approximately 520 V-J features to 13, which were used in a naive Bayes classifier (R e1071). TCRdb handled the public reads itself, with Q25 trimming in fastp and clone calling in MiXCR, and kept productive beta chains. Rows with a matching CDR3 protein are joined into one entry that keeps the most common DNA and genes. Clone size and V and J calls follow TCRdb, not the original study. The sample table holds about 520,000 distinct CDR3 sequences, of which less than 25% were seen once. Of the sample, over 9% falls within the top ten clones.

The sample originates from a study of T cells in Graves' hyperthyroidism and ophthalmopathy (dated by TCRdb to between 2018 and 2020). Some background on the complete study: Peripheral blood was sampled at the time of initial diagnosis, prior to any treatment. Whether ophthalmopathy could be predicted prospectively was tested in an independent validation cohort made up of under 20 hyperthyroidism patients plus 17 patients who later progressed to ophthalmopathy. According to the paper, TCR Vbeta CDR3 sequencing was carried out on more than 120 peripheral blood samples, which came from 40 to 45 ophthalmopathy, roughly 75 hyperthyroidism and about 17 progressor patients. The approximately 100 discovery patients were divided at random into training and test sets in a 7:3 ratio. To identify TCR V-J signatures that set the groups apart, the researchers used a discovery cohort of more than 95 patients, made up of 43 with Graves' ophthalmopathy and some 56 with stable Graves' hyperthyroidism. After blood sampling, hyperthyroidism patients were treated with methimazole at a starting dose of 30 mg daily, and ophthalmopathy patients were treated with high-dose intravenous methylprednisolone. The study also compared thyroid tissue and blood T-cell repertoires from several Graves' hyperthyroidism patients.

General findings and caveats noted by the study authors: No statistical method was used to set the sample size in advance, and investigators knew the group allocation. In validation, progression to ophthalmopathy was predicted by the model with around 70% sensitivity and roughly 76% specificity, a median of approximately 6.5 months before onset. A model built on a 13 V-J signature distinguished ophthalmopathy from stable hyperthyroidism, reaching 87.88% sensitivity and 81.08% specificity in cross-validation and 80%/75% in testing. Most expanded thyroid clonotypes (frequency above 0.001) were also detected in blood, a finding suggesting that blood repertoires may reflect thyroid immune responses.

The rearranged segments are TRBV7-9 and TRBJ2-7, and 8 bases in between align with TRBD1. The receptor was derived from a woman aged 30 to 39 with Graves' ophthalmopathy. The specimen was blood. The CDR3 is CASSLPQGATYEQYY. The DNA sequence is as follows: TGTGCCAGCAGCTTACCCCAGGGGGCAACCTACGAGCAGTACTAC.